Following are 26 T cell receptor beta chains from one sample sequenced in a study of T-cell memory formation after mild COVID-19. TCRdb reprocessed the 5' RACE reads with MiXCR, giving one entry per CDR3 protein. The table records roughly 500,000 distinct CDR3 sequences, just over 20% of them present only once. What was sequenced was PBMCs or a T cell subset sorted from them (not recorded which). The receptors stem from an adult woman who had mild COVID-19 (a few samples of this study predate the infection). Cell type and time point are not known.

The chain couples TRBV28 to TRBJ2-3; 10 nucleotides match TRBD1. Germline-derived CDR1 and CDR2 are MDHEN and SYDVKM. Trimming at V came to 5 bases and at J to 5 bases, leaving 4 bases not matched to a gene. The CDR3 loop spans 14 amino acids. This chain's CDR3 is CASSRQGAKDTQYF. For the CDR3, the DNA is TGTGCCAGCAGTCGACAGGGGGCAAAAGATACGCAGTATTTT. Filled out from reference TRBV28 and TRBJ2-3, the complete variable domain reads DVKVTQSSRYLVKRTGEKVFLECVQDMDHENMFWYRQDPGLGLRLIYFSYDVKMKEKGDIPEGYSVSREKKERFSLILESASTNQTSMYLCASSRQGAKDTQYFGPGTRLTVL.

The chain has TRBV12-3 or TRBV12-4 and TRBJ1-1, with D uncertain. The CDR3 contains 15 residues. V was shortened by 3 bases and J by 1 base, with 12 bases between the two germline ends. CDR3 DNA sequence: TGTGCCAGCAGTTTGTCCTGGGGAGCGAACACTGAAGCTTTCTTT. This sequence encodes CASSLSWGANTEAFF.

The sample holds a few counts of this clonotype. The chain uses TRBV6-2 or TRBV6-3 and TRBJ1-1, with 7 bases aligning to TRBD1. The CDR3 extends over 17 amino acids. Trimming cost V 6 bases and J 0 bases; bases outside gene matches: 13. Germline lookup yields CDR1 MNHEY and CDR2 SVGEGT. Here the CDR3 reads CASSDRDLLKMNTEAFF. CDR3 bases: TGTGCCAGCAGCGACAGGGATTTGTTGAAAATGAACACTGAAGCTTTCTTT.

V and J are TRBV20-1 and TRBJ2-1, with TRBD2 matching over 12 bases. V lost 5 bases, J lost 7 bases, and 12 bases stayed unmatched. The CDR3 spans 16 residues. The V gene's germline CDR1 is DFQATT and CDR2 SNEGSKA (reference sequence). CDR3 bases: TGCAGTGCTCCGCGACCTAGCGGGGGGGCCGCTAATGAGCAGTTCTTC. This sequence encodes CSAPRPSGGAANEQFF.

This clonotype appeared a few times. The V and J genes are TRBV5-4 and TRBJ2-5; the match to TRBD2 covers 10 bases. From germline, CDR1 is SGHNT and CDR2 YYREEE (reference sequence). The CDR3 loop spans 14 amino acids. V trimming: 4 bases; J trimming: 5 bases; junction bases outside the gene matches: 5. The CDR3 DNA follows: TGTGCCAGCAGCGTCACTAGCGGGGATGAGACCCAGTACTTC. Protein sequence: CASSVTSGDETQYF.

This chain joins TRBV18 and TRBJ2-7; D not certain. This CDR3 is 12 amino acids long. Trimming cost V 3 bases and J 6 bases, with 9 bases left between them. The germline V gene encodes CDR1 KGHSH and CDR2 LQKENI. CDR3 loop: CASSPLSREQYF. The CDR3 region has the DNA TGTGCCAGCTCACCTCTCTCGCGCGAGCAGTACTTC.

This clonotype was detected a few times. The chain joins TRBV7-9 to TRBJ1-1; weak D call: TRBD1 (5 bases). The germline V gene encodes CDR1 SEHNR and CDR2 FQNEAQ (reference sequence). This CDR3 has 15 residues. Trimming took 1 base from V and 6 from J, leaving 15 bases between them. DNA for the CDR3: TGTGCCAGCAGCTTAGTAGTCGGGGGTAAGGCTGAAGCTTTCTTT. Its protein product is CASSLVVGGKAEAFF. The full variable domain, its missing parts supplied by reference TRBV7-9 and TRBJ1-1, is DTGVSQNPRHKITKRGQNVTFRCDPISEHNRLYWYRQTLGQGPEFLTYFQNEAQLEKSRLLSDRFSAERPKGSFSTLEIQRTEQGDSAMYLCASSLVVGGKAEAFFGQGTRLTVV.

CDR3 nucleotide sequence: TGCGCCAGCAGCTTGGACAATTCGGGGGGCTACACCTTC. Translating it yields CASSLDNSGGYTF. This sequence joins TRBV5-1 and TRBJ1-2; no clear D. V was trimmed by 0 bases and J by 8 bases, leaving 11 bases between them. CDR3 size: 13 residues. Germline V gene data show CDR1 as SGHRS and CDR2 as YFSETQ.

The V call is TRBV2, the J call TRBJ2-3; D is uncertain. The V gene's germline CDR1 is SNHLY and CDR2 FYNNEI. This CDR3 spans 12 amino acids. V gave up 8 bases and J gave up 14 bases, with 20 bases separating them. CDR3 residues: CASSDRLRDPYF. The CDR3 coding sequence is TGTGCCAGCTCCGACCGGCTTCGAGATCCGTATTTT.

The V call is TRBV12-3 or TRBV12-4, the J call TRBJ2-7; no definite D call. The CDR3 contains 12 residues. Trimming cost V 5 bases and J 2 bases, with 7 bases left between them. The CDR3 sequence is CASSTQAYEQYF. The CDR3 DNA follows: TGTGCCAGCAGTACGCAGGCCTACGAGCAGTACTTC.

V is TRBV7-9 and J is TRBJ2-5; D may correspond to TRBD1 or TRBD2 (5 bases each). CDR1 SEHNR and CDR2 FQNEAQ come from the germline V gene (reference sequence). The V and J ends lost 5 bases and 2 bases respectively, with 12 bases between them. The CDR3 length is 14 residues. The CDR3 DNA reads TGTGCCAGCAGCCGCGAGGGGCCTCAAGAGACCCAGTACTTC. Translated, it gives CASSREGPQETQYF.

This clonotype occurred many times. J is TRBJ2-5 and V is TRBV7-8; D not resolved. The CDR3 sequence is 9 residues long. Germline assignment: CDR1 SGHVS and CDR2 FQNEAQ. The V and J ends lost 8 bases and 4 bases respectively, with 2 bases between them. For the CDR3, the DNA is TGTGCCAGCGGAGAGACCCAGTACTTC. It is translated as CASGETQYF.

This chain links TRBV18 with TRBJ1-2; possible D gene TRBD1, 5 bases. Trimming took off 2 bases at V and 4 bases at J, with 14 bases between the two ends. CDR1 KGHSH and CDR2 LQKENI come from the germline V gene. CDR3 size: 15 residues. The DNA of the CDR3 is TGTGCCAGCTCACCAGGGGCTTCGGTGAGCTATGGCTACACCTTC. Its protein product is CASSPGASVSYGYTF.

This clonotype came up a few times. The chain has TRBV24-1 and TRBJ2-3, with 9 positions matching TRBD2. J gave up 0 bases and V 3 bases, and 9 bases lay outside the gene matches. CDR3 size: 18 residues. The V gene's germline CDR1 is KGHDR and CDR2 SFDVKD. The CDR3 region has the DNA TGTGCCACCAGTGATGCAGGGGCTAGCGGGGAAAGCACAGATACGCAGTATTTT. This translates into CATSDAGASGESTDTQYF.

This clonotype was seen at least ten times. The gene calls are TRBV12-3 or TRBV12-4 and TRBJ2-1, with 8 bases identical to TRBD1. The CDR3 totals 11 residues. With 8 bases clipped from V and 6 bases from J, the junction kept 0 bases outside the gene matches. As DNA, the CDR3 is TGTGCCAGCGGACAGGGCAATGAGCAGTTCTTC. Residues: CASGQGNEQFF.

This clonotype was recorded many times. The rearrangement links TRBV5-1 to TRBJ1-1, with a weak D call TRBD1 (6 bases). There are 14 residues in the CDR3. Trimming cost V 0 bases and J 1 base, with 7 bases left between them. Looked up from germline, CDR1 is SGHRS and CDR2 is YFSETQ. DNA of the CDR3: TGCGCCAGCAGCTTGGTGGGACAGAACACTGAAGCTTTCTTT. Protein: CASSLVGQNTEAFF.

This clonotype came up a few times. CDR3 sequence reads: CSVSGSYTGELFF. CDR3 sequence (DNA): TGCAGCGTTAGCGGGAGTTACACCGGGGAGCTGTTTTTT. The chain links TRBV29-1 to TRBJ2-2; 8 nucleotides agree with TRBD2. V was clipped by 5 bases and J by 3 bases; unmatched bases: 2. The CDR3 spans 13 residues. Looked up from germline, CDR1 is SQVTM and CDR2 is ANQGSEA.

DNA of the CDR3: TGTGCCAGCAGTGAACTTTGGGACAGTTCCTACGAGCAGTACTTC. Residues: CASSELWDSSYEQYF. This chain connects TRBV2 to TRBJ2-7, with TRBD1 matching 7 bases. The V gene end was trimmed by 2 bases and the J gene end by 1 base; junction bases not matched to a gene: 5. CDR1 and CDR2 from the germline V gene are SNHLY and FYNNEI. CDR3 length: 15 residues.

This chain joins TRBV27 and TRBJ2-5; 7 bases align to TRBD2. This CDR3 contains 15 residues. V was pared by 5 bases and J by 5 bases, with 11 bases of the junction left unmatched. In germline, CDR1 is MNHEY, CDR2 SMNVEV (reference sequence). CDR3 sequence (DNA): TGTGCCAGCAGTCCAGTGGCGAGCGGGATGGAGACCCAGTACTTC. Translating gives CASSPVASGMETQYF.

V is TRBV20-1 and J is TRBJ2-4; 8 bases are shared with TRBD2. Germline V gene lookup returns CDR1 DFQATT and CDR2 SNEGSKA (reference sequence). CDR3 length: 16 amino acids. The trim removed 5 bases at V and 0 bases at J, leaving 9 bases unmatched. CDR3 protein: CSAGPLAGQAKNIQYF. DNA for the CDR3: TGCAGTGCTGGCCCCCTAGCGGGCCAAGCCAAAAACATTCAGTACTTC.

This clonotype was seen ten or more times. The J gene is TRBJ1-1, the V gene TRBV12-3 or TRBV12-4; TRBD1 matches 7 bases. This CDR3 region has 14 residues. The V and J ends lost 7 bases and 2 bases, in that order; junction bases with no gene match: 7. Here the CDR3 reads CASKRDRRNTEAFF. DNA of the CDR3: TGTGCCAGCAAACGGGACAGAAGAAACACTGAAGCTTTCTTT.

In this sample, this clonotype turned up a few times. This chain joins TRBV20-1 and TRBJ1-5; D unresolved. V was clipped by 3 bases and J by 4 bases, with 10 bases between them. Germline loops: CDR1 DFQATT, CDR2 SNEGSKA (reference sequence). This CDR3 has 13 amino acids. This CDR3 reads CSASVDGNQPQHF. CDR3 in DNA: TGCAGTGCTAGCGTGGACGGGAATCAGCCCCAGCATTTT.

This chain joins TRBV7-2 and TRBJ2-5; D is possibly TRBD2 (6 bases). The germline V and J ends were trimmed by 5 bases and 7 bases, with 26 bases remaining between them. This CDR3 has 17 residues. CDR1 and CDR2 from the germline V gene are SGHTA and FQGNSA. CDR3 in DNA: TGTGCCAGCAGCCGCGGCCCAGGGAGAGAGGAGGGAGGGACCCAGTACTTC. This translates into CASSRGPGREEGGTQYF. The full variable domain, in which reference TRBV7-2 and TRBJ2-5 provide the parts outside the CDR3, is GAGVSQSPSNKVTEKGKDVELRCDPISGHTALYWYRQSLGQGLEFLIYFQGNSAPDKSGLPSDRFSAERTGGSVSTLTIQRTQQEDSAVYLCASSRGPGREEGGTQYFGPGTRLLVL.

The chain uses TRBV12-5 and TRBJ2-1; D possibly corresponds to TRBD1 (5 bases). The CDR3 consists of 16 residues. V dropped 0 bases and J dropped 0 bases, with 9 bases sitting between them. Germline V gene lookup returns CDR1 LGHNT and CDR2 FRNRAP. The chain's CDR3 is CASGLVTDSSYNEQFF. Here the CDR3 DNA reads TGTGCTAGTGGTTTGGTTACTGACAGCTCCTACAATGAGCAGTTCTTC.

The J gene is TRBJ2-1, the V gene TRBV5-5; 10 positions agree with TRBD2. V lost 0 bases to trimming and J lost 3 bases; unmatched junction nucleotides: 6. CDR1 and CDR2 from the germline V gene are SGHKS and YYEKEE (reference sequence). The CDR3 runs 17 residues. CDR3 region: CASSLGALAGYYNEQFF. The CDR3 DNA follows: TGTGCCAGCAGCTTGGGGGCACTAGCGGGATACTACAATGAGCAGTTCTTC.

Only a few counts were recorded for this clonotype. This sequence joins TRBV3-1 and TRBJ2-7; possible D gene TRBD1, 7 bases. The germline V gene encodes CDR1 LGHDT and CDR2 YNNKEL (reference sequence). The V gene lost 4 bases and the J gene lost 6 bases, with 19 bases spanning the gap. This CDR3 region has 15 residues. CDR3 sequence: CASSPGGTAFAEQYF. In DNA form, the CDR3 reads TGTGCCAGCAGCCCGGGCGGGACAGCTTTTGCCGAGCAGTACTTC.